One sample yielded the 9 T cell receptor beta chains listed below, sequenced in a study of T-cell memory formation after mild COVID-19. TCRdb re-derived calls from the 5' RACE reads in MiXCR, one entry per CDR3 protein. The top ten clones hold under 15% of a sample with approximately 500,000 distinct CDR3 sequences, approximately 23% of them seen once. Sequenced sample: PBMCs or a T cell subset sorted from them (not recorded which). The receptors shown here come from an adult woman who had mild COVID-19 (a few samples of this study predate the infection). Cell type and time point are not known.

The sample holds a few counts of this clonotype. The chain carries TRBV4-2 and TRBJ1-3; 8 bases agree with TRBD1. Germline trimming cut 4 bases from V and 3 bases from J; bases unmatched to any gene: 8. The CDR3 spans 16 residues. From germline, CDR1 is LGHNA and CDR2 YNFKEQ. The CDR3: CASSLRQGQYGNTIYF. Written as DNA, the CDR3 is TGTGCCAGCAGCCTGAGACAGGGGCAGTATGGAAACACCATATATTTT.

This clonotype came up a few times. The chain has TRBV5-1 and TRBJ2-1; 11 bases match TRBD2. The CDR3 consists of 15 residues. In germline, CDR1 is SGHRS, CDR2 YFSETQ. Trimming removed 3 bases from V and 6 bases from J; junction bases left unmatched: 5. CDR3 in amino acids: CASSSIAGGPNEQFF. In DNA, the CDR3 is TGCGCCAGCAGCTCCATAGCGGGGGGGCCCAATGAGCAGTTCTTC.

This clonotype was detected only a few times. V and J are TRBV3-1 and TRBJ2-7; maybe TRBD2 (6 bases). This CDR3 has 14 amino acids. The V and J ends lost 1 base and 4 bases respectively, with 11 bases between them. Germline CDR1 reads LGHDT; CDR2 reads YNNKEL (reference sequence). CDR3 DNA sequence: TGTGCCAGCAGCCAAGTTACTAGCCGGTACGAGCAGTACTTC. As protein: CASSQVTSRYEQYF.

The gene calls are TRBV5-1 and TRBJ2-3; 8 bases align to TRBD1. Germline V gene sequence: CDR1 SGHRS, CDR2 YFSETQ. Trimming cost V 3 bases and J 0 bases; bases outside gene matches: 9. This CDR3 contains 17 residues. The CDR3, as DNA: TGCGCCAGCAGCTCCTATGACAGGGGCGGGAGCACAGATACGCAGTATTTT. This sequence encodes CASSSYDRGGSTDTQYF.

The chain uses TRBV5-4 and TRBJ2-3; D is possibly TRBD2 (5 bases). Trimming took 6 bases from V and 0 from J, leaving 14 bases between them. The CDR3 length is 15 residues. Germline CDR1 reads SGHNT; CDR2 reads YYREEE (reference sequence). The DNA of the CDR3 is TGTGCCAGCAAGGAGGCGAGGTCTAGCACAGATACGCAGTATTTT. Translated, it gives CASKEARSSTDTQYF.

This clonotype occurred a few times. The chain links TRBV20-1 to TRBJ2-1, with D possibly matching TRBD2 (5 bases). Deletions cut 5 bases from V and 4 bases from J, with 21 bases between. The CDR3 sequence is 16 residues long. Per the germline V gene, CDR1 is DFQATT and CDR2 is SNEGSKA (reference sequence). In DNA form, the CDR3 reads TGCAGTGCTGGATGGGTGGGCGGGCCCCAGTACAATGAGCAGTTCTTC. Its translation is CSAGWVGGPQYNEQFF.

V and J are TRBV7-8 and TRBJ2-1, with D unclear. Germline V gives CDR1 SGHVS, CDR2 FQNEAQ. V was pared by 5 bases and J by 3 bases, with 8 bases between. This CDR3 has 13 amino acids. CDR3 DNA sequence: TGTGCCAGCAGCATACAGAGCTACAATGAGCAGTTCTTC. Translated, it gives CASSIQSYNEQFF.

This chain connects TRBV20-1 to TRBJ2-5; D possibly matches TRBD1 or TRBD2 (5 bases each). The germline CDR1 and CDR2 sequences are DFQATT and SNEGSKA (reference sequence). Trimming removed 2 bases at V and 3 bases at J, with 16 bases between. The CDR3 consists of 15 residues. CDR3 sequence reads: CSARSYTGLEETQYF. Written as DNA, the CDR3 is TGCAGTGCTAGATCATATACGGGGCTCGAAGAGACCCAGTACTTC.

In DNA, the CDR3 is TGTGCCAGCAGCTTAGTTTCTGGGGAAAGCACTGAAGCTTTCTTT. Translated, it gives CASSLVSGESTEAFF. The rearrangement links TRBV7-9 to TRBJ1-1; the D is unclear. With 1 base removed from V and 4 bases from J, the gap between germline ends came to 13 bases. This CDR3 has 15 amino acids. Germline assignment: CDR1 SEHNR and CDR2 FQNEAQ (reference sequence).